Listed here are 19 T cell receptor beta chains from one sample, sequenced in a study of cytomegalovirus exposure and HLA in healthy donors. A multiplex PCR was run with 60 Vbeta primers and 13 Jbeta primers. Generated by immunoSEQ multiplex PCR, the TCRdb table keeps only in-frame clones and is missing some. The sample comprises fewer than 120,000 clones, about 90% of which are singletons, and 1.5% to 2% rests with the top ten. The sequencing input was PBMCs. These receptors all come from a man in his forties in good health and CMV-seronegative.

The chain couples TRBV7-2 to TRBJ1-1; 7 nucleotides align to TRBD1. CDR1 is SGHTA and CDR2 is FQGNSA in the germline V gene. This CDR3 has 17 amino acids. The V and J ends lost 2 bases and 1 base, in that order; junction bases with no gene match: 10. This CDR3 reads CASSLRVRAGGNTEAFF. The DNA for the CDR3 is TGTGCCAGCAGCTTAAGGGTGCGGGCAGGGGGGAACACTGAAGCTTTCTTT.

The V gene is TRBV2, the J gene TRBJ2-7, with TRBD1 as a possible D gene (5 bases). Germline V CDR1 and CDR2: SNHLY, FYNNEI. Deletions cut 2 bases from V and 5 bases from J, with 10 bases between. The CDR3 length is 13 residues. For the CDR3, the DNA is TGTGCCAGCAGTGAACAGGGCTTCAACGAGCAGTACTTC. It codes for CASSEQGFNEQYF.

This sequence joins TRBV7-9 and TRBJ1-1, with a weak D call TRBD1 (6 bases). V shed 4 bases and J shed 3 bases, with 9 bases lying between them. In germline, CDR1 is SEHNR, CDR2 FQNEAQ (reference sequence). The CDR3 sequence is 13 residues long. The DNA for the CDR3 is TGTGCCAGCAGCTCAGGGGTTCACACTGAAGCTTTCTTT. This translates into CASSSGVHTEAFF.

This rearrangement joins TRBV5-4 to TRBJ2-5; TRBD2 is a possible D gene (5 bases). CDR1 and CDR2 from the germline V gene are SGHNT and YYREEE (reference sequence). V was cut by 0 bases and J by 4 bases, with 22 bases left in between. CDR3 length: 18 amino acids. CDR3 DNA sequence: TGTGCCAGCAGCTTGGGAGGGAGCAGGCGGATTAACGGAGAGACCCAGTACTTC. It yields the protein CASSLGGSRRINGETQYF.

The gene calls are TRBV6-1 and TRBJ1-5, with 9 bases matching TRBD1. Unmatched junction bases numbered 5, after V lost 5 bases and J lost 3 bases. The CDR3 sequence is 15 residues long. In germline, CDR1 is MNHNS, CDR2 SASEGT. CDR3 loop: CASSSGQGNNQPQHF. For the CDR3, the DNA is TGTGCCAGCAGTTCAGGACAGGGGAACAATCAGCCCCAGCATTTT.

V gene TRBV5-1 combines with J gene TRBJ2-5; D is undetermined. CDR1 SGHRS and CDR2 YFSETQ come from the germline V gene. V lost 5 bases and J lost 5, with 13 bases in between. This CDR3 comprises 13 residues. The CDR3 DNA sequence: TGCGCCAGCAGGCGTTTGAACTGGGAGACCCAGTACTTC. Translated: CASRRLNWETQYF.

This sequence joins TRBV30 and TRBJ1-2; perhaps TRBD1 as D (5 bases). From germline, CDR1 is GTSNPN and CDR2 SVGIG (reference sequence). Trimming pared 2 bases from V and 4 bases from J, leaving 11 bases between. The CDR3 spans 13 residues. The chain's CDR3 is CAWSLGGTYGYTF. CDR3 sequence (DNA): TGTGCCTGGAGTCTAGGAGGGACCTATGGCTACACCTTC. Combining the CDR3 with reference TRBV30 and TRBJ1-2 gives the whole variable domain SQTIHQWPATLVQPVGSPLSLECTVEGTSNPNLYWYRQAAGRGLQLLFYSVGIGQISSEVPQNLSASRPQDRQFILSSKKLLLSDSGFYLCAWSLGGTYGYTFGSGTRLTVV.

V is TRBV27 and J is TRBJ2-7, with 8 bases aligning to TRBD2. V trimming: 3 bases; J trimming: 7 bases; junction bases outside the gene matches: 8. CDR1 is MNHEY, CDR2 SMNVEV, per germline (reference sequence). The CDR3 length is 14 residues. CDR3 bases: TGTGCCAGCAGTTTCCGGGGGGGAGGTAGTGAGCAGTACTTC. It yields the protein CASSFRGGGSEQYF.

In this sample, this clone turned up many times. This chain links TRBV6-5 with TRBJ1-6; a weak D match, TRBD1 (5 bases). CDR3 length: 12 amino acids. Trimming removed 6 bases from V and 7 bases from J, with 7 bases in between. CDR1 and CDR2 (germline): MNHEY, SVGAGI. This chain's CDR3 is CASRSGNSPLHF. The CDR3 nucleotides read TGTGCCAGCAGGTCAGGGAATTCACCCCTCCACTTT.

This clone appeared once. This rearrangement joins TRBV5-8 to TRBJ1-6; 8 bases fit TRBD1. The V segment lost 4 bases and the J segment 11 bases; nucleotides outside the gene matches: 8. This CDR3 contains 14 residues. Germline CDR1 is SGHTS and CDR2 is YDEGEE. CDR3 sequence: CASSLRQGNPPLHF. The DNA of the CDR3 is TGTGCCAGCAGCCTTCGACAGGGGAATCCACCCCTCCACTTT.

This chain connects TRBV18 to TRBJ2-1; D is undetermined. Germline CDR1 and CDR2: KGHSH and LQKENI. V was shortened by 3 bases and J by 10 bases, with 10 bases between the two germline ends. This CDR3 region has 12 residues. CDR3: CASSPPGREQFF. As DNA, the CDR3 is TGTGCCAGCTCACCTCCAGGCCGGGAGCAGTTCTTC.

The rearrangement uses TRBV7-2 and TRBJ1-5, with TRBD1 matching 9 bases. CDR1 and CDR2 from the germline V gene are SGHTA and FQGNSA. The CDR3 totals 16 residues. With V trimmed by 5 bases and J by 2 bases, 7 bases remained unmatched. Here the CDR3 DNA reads TGTGCCAGCAGCCAGGGGACAGGGATGGGCAATCAGCCCCAGCATTTT. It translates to CASSQGTGMGNQPQHF.

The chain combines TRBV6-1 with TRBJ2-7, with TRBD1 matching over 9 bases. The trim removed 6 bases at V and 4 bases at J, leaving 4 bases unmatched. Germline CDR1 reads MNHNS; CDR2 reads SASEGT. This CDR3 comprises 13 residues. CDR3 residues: CASSQGQGYEQYF. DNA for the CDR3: TGTGCCAGCAGCCAGGGACAGGGATACGAGCAGTACTTC.

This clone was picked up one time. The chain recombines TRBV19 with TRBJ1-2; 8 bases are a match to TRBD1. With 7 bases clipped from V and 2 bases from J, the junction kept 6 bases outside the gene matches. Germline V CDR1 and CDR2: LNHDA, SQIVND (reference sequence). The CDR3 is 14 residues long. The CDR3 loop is CASIRTGRNYGYTF. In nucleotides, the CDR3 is TGTGCCAGTATCCGGACAGGGCGAAACTATGGCTACACCTTC.

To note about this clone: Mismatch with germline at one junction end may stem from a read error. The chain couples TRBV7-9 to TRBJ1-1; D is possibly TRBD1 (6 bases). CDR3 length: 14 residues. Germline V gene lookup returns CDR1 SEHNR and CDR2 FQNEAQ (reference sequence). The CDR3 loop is CASSSQATGSEAFF. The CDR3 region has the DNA TGTGCCAGCAGCTCCCAGGCAACAGGGTCTGAGGCTTTCTTT.

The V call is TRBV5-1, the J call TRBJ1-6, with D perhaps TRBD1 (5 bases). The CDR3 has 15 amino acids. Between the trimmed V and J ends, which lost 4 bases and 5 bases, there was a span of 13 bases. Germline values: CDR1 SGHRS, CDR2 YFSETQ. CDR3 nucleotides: TGCGCCAGCAGCCTTGGGGGGAAAGATAATTCACCCCTCCACTTT. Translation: CASSLGGKDNSPLHF.

In DNA form, the CDR3 reads TGCGCCAGCAGCTTGGATGGGACACGGTTCACTGAAGCTTTCTTT. This gives the protein CASSLDGTRFTEAFF. The chain has TRBV5-1 and TRBJ1-1; D might be TRBD1 (6 bases). Looked up from germline, CDR1 is SGHRS and CDR2 is YFSETQ. V shed 0 bases and J shed 4 bases, with 13 bases lying between them. The CDR3 is made up of 15 amino acids.

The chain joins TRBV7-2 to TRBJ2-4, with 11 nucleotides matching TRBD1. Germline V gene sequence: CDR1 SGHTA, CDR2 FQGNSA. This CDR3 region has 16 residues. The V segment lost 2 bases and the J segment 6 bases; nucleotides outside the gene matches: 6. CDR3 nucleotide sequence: TGTGCCAGCAGCTTAAGTGGGACAGGGGGAAGAAACATTCAGTACTTC. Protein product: CASSLSGTGGRNIQYF.

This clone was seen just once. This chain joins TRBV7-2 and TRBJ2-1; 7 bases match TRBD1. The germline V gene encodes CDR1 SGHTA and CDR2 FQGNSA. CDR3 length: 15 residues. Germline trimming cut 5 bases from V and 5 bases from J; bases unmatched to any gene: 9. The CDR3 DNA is TGTGCCAGCAGCCCCTCACAGGGGTCACACAATGAGCAGTTCTTC. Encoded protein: CASSPSQGSHNEQFF.